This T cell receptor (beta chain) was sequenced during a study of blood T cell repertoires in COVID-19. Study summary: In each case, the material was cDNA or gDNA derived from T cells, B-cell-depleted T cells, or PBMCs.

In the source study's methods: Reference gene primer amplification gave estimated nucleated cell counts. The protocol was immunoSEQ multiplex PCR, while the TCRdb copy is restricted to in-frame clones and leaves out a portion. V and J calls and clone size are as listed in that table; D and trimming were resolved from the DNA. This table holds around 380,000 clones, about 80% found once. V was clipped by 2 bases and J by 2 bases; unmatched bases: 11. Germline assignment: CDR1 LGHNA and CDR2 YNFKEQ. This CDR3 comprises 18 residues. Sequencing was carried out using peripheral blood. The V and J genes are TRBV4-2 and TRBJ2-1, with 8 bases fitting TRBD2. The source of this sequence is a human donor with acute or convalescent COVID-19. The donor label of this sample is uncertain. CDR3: CASSQSTGGTTTYNEQFF. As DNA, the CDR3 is TGTGCCAGCAGCCAATCTACGGGGGGGACAACAACCTACAATGAGCAGTTCTTC.